This entry is about one TCR beta chain. Antigen: not known. Described treatment: some 19 received Ad26.COV2.S at low or high dose, single or two shots; a few received placebo; per-sample allocation not given. Day 63 after the first vaccine or placebo injection was the time point for sampling. This sample is part of a study of Ad26.COV2.S vaccination and SARS-CoV-2 variants. Study at large: The study gave Ad26.COV2.S intramuscularly, once or twice 56 days apart. Study-wide findings and caveats: It is possible that the TCR breadth and depth analyses underestimated the total T cell responses. Placebo recipients and vaccine recipients were similar in non-spike TCR breadth.

CDR3 length: 13 residues. Germline assignment: CDR1 DFQATT and CDR2 SNEGSKA (reference sequence). V was shortened by 3 bases and J by 1 base, with 6 bases between the two germline ends. Method: immunoSEQ multiplex PCR; TCRdb's copy keeps in-frame clones and lacks some. The table lists hundreds of thousands of clones, roughly 91% of them singletons. The chain joins TRBV20-1 to TRBJ2-2; D not certain. The sample consisted of peripheral blood, taken in a trial of Ad26.COV2.S vaccine versus placebo. The clonotype comes from a person aged 18-60 years who received the Ad26.COV2.S COVID-19 vaccine or a placebo. CDR3: CSASSGNTGELFF. In DNA, the CDR3 is TGCAGTGCTAGTTCAGGGAACACCGGGGAGCTGTTTTTT.